The entry below describes one TCR beta chain. The table came from immunoSEQ multiplex PCR; TCRdb's copy has only in-frame clones and leaves some out. The table includes around 240,000 clones, approximately 80% detected once. Germline CDR1 and CDR2: MDHEN and SYDVKM. The CDR3 loop spans 14 amino acids. With 4 bases removed from V and 2 bases from J, the gap between germline ends came to 10 bases. The data were taken from a study of blood T cell repertoires in COVID-19. This TCR was recovered from a woman in her forties who had recovered from COVID-19. The specimen was peripheral blood. This chain uses TRBV28 with TRBJ2-3; D might be TRBD2 (6 bases). The CDR3 nucleotides are TGTGCCAGCAGTTCCAAGCGGGTCACAGATACGCAGTATTTT. Translated: CASSSKRVTDTQYF.